This TCR beta chain was recorded in a study of regulatory T cells in long-lasting Graves disease. Trimming removed 6 bases from V and 8 bases from J, with 19 bases in between. This CDR3 spans 14 amino acids. This clonotype was seen many times. TCR beta libraries were built with iRepertoire HTBI primers and Arm-PCR of CDR3 regions. Each CDR3 protein gets one entry after TCRdb re-called the multiplex PCR reads with MiXCR. The sample includes over 500,000 distinct CDR3 sequences, approximately 15% of them seen just once. As to time point: newly diagnosed GD, antithyroid drugs for less than 3 months. The TCR library was prepared using RNA isolated from PBMCs. This same sample was also taken into another study, of T cells in Graves' hyperthyroidism and ophthalmopathy. Per that study: Blood samples included most of the expanded thyroid clonotypes exceeding 0.001.

The receptor comes from a woman younger than 45 with Graves disease. This material consisted of peripheral blood mononuclear cells (PBMCs), taken at new diagnosis, from a patient treated with antithyroid drugs. The chain uses TRBV12-3 or TRBV12-4 and TRBJ1-2; possibly TRBD1 for D (5 bases). Written as DNA, the CDR3 is TGTGCCAGCAGCCCCAGGGTCTCGGCCTACGGCTACACCTTC. Translated, it gives CASSPRVSAYGYTF.